This entry features one T cell receptor (beta chain) sequence. The entry originates in a study of shared clonotypes between healthy human individuals. Profiled with immunoSEQ multiplex PCR; TCRdb holds only in-frame clones, not every one. The sample shows approximately 110,000 clones, approximately 70% of them seen only once. V dropped 2 bases and J dropped 1; count of bases not matched to a gene: 4. Germline V gene lookup returns CDR1 SGHVS and CDR2 FQNEAQ. The CDR3 runs to 16 residues. The sequenced sample was memory CD8+ T cells sorted from blood. The subset: CD45RO+ cells pooled with CCR7-negative TemRA cells. This TCR was sampled from a young woman in good health. The gene calls are TRBV7-8 and TRBJ1-5; 8 positions match TRBD1. The CDR3 loop is CASSLYRTGSNQPQHF. For the CDR3, the DNA is TGTGCCAGCAGCTTATACAGGACAGGGAGCAATCAGCCCCAGCATTTT.